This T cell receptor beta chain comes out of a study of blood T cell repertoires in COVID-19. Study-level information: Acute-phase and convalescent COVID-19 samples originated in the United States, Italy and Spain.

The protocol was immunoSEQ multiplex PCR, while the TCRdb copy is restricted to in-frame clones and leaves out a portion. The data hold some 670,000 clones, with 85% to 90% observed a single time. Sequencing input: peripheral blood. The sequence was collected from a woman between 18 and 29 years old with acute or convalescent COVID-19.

The CDR3 here is CASSIGTGSHEQFF. In DNA, the CDR3 is TGTGCCAGCAGCATCGGGACAGGGAGCCATGAGCAGTTCTTC. V is TRBV7-2 and J is TRBJ2-1, with 9 bases that match TRBD1. V was pared by 5 bases and J by 8 bases, with 7 bases of the junction left unmatched. CDR1 and CDR2 from the germline V gene are SGHTA and FQGNSA. The CDR3 has 14 amino acids.